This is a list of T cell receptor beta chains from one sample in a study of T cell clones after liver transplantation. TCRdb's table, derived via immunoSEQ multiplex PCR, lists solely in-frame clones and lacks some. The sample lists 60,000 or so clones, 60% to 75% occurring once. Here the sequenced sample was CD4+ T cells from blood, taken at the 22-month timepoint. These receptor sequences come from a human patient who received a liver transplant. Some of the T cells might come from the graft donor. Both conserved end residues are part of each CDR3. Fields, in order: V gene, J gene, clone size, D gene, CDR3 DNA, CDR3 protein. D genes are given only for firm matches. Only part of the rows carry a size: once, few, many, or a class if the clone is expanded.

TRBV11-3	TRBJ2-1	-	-	TGTGCCAGCAGCTTAGGAGGGGGAGCGGGTAATGAGCAGTTCTTC	CASSLGGGAGNEQFF
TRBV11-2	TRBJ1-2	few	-	TGTGCCAGCAGCTTAGCGGGACAAAAAGTACATGGCTACACCTTC	CASSLAGQKVHGYTF
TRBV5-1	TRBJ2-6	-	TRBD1	TGCGCCAGCAGCTTGGGGGTACGTTTGGCCAGGGGGACTGGGGCCAACGTCCTGACTTTC	CASSLGVRLARGTGANVLTF
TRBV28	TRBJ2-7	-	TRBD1	TGTGCCAGCAGGACAGGGGGCGTATACGAGCAGTACTTC	CASRTGGVYEQYF
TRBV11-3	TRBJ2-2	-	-	TGTGCCAGCAGCTTAACCGGGCTTGACACCGGGGAGCTGTTTTTT	CASSLTGLDTGELFF
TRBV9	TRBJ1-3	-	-	TGTGCCAGCAGCCTGGGAGGATCCGGCTCTGGAAACACCATATATTTT	CASSLGGSGSGNTIYF
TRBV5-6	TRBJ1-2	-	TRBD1	TGTGCCAGCAGCTTCGAGGGACAGATCTATGGCTACACCTTC	CASSFEGQIYGYTF
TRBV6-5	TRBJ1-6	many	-	TGTGCCAGCAGTTACGGGGCTAATTCACCCCTCCACTTT	CASSYGANSPLHF
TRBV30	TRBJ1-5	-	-	TGTGCCTGGAGTGCCAGGGAGGATCAGCCCCAGCATTTT	CAWSAREDQPQHF
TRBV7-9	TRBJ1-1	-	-	TGTGCCAGCAGCTTGGATTTTCAAGGGTCTGAAGCTTTCTTT	CASSLDFQGSEAFF
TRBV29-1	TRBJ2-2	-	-	TGCAGCGTTAGAGGTCCCGGGGAGCTGTTTTTT	CSVRGPGELFF
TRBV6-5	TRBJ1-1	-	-	TGTGCCAGCAGTTATGGTGATTCCGGATTCGAAGCTTTCTTT	CASSYGDSGFEAFF
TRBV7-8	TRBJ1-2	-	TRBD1	TGTGCCAGCAGCGCCTACAGGGGGCAGGGCTATGGCTACACCTTC	CASSAYRGQGYGYTF
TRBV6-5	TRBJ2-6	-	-	TGTGCCACCCTTTGGGGAAGCTCTGGGGCCAACGTCCTGACTTTC	CATLWGSSGANVLTF
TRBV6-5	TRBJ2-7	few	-	TGTGCCAGCAGGACAGAAAGCTCCTACGAGCAGTACTTC	CASRTESSYEQYF
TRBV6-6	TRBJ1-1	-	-	TGTGCCACCAACCTCGGGGACACTGAAGCTTTCTTT	CATNLGDTEAFF
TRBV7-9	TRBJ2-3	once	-	TGTGCCAGCAGCTTAGCCGAGGATACGCAGTATTTT	CASSLAEDTQYF
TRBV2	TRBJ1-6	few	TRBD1	TGTGCCAGCATTTTAGAGGACAGGGCTTCACCCCTCCACTTT	CASILEDRASPLHF
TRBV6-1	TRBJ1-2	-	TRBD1	TGTGCCAGCAGTGTACAGGGGGGGGTGAGGTATGGCTACACCTTC	CASSVQGGVRYGYTF
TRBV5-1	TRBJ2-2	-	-	TGCGCCAGCAGGGATACAGGGACCCCCGGGGAGCTGTTTTTT	CASRDTGTPGELFF
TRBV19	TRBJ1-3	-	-	TGTGCCAGTAGTAACCCCGGGCTGAACTCTGGAAACACCATATATTTT	CASSNPGLNSGNTIYF
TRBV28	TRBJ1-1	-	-	TGTGCCAGCAGTACCGATCCGGCTAACACTGAAGCTTTCTTT	CASSTDPANTEAFF
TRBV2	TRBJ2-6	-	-	TGTGCCAGCGGCACCGGACCTGAAGGGGCCAACGTCCTGACTTTC	CASGTGPEGANVLTF
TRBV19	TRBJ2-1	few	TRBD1	TGTGCCAGTAGTACCCCCCCGGACAGGGGATTGACAGGGGCCTACAATGAGCAGTTCTTC	CASSTPPDRGLTGAYNEQFF
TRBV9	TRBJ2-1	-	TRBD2	TGTGCCAGCAGCGTAGCGGGGAGCGGGGGGGCTTCCTACAATGAGCAGTTCTTC	CASSVAGSGGASYNEQFF
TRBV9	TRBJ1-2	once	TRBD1	TGTGCCAGCAGCGCAGGGACAGGGAGGGGGACCTATGGCTACACCTTC	CASSAGTGRGTYGYTF
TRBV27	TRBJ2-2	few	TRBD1	TGTGCCAGCAGTGCCGCGGTGACAGGGGACCCCGGGGAGCTGTTTTTT	CASSAAVTGDPGELFF
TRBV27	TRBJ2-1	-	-	TGTGCCAGCAGTTTAAATCCGCGGGGGGCACAGGGGGAGCAGTTCTTC	CASSLNPRGAQGEQFF